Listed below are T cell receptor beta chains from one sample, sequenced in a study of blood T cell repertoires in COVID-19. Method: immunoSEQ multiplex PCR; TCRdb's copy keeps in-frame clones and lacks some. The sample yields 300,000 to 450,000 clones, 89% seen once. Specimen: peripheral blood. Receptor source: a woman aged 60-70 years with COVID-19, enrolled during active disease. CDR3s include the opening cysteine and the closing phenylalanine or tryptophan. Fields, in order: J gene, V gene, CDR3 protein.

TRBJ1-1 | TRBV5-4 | CASRVGQAPEAFF
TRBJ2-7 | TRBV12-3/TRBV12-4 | CASSFGGYEQYF
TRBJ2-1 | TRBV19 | CASSPLPGTQDGNEQFF
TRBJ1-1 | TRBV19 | CASSTGVDTEAFF
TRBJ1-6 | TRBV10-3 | CAIRSSSYNSPLHF
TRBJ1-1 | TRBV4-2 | CASSQGRGEAEAFF
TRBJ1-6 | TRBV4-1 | CASSQGQLSSYNSPLHF
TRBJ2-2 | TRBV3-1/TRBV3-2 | CASSLVGAAGNTGELFF
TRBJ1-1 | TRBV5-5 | CASSLGPHGDTEAFF
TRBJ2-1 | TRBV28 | CASSPSRLVYNEQFF
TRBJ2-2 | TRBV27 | CASSSKLGRSGIANTGELFF
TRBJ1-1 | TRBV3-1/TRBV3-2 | CASSQAAGYTEAFF
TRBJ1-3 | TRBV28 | CASSGGAAQGNTIYF